The source of this TCR beta chain is a study of post-analysis software for immune sequencing data (dated by TCRdb to the mid-2010s). Study-wide context: Recorded disease courses included relapsing-remitting, secondary progressive and progressive-relapsing multiple sclerosis, with some patients lacking subtype annotation. Patient repertoires were compared against roughly 12 previously published healthy control repertoires from donors aged about 6 to 27 years. A subset of samples was prepared in parallel using single-end sample barcoding, then pooled and co-amplified after Illumina adapter ligation.

The protocol used for the library was PCR. TCRdb records Illumina HiSeq 2500 as the sequencer. To reduce PCR and sequencing biases, unique molecular identifiers were built into the TCR beta cDNA libraries. Some 500,000 cDNA molecules were obtained for every 1 to 10 million input T cells, so each molecule roughly corresponded to one T cell. The patient libraries were prepared and sequenced with the same protocol used for the earlier healthy control dataset. Samples belonging to the same batch were prepared together, multiplexed and sequenced on a shared HiSeq lane. In the source study's methods: Raw barcoded reads were processed with MIGEC, discarding single-read molecular identifier groups before consensus assembly and CDR3 extraction. VDJtools was used for post-analysis of the clonotype tables, with diversity normalized by down-sampling every dataset to the smallest sample size. In repertoire overlap clustering, CDR3 amino acid sequences, but not nucleotide sequences, were matched to correct batch-related cross-sample contamination. TCRdb took the public reads, trimmed them with fastp at Q25, ran MiXCR for clone calling and kept in-frame beta chains. CDR3 protein sequences are deduplicated, and each keeps its most common genes and DNA. The V and J calls and clone size are TCRdb's, not the authors'. Here the sample has hundreds of thousands of distinct CDR3 sequences; 25% to 30% occur a single time. Approximately 0.6% of the sample comes from the top ten.

Worth noting for this clonotype: It has no known antigen specificity. There are no base qualities to consult, and no much larger clone falls within one base.

Trimming removed 6 bases from V and 8 bases from J; the gene matches leave 8 bases unexplained. Spanning cysteine to phenylalanine, the CDR3 consists of 13 amino acids. Only the CDR3 DNA is retained, 39 bases long and in frame from the first base. Sequences SQVTM (CDR1) and ANQGSEA (CDR2) are obtained from the germline V gene. To demonstrate the VDJtools post-analysis software, TCR beta repertoires were profiled from the peripheral blood of 13 young patients with multiple sclerosis. Multiple sclerosis patients were children and adolescents aged roughly 6 to 16 years. The paper's findings and limits, for the study overall: Significantly higher frequencies in patients than in controls were found for roughly 5 TRBV segments, including TRBV5-6, TRBV5-1 and TRBV20-1. Significantly lower normalized Chao1 diversity was found in multiple sclerosis patients than in controls, suggesting substantial peripheral T-cell clonal expansion. The control group was slightly older than the multiple sclerosis patient group. Direct clustering with F measure revealed strong co-clustering of samples prepared in the same batch, which led to a batch-effect correction.

This TCR was sampled from a girl between 5 and 17 years old with multiple sclerosis. The specimen sequenced was blood. The chain links TRBV29-1 with TRBJ1-4, with 8 bases in between that match TRBD1. For the CDR3, the sequence is CSVRRGRSEKLFF. The DNA is TGCAGCGTCCGCAGGGGGCGATCGGAAAAACTGTTTTTT.